This T cell receptor beta chain was retrieved from a study of blood T cell repertoires in COVID-19. Germline CDR1 is GTSNPN and CDR2 is SVGIG (reference sequence). Trimming cost V 5 bases and J 5 bases, with 18 bases left between them. CDR3 size: 14 residues. This table comes from immunoSEQ multiplex PCR, and its TCRdb copy is limited to in-frame clones, with some not included. The repertoire holds about 670,000 clones, with approximately 90% as singletons. J is TRBJ1-2 and V is TRBV30, with a weak D call TRBD1 (5 bases). Sequencing was done on a sample of peripheral blood. The sequence came from a woman under 30 with acute or convalescent COVID-19. CDR3 DNA: TGTGCCTGGGGATCCGCGGGGGGGTGGTATGGCTACACCTTC. Protein sequence: CAWGSAGGWYGYTF.